The 32 T cell receptor beta chains given below trace back to one sample, sequenced in a study of T cell responses to AZD1222 COVID-19 vaccine. The table came from immunoSEQ multiplex PCR; TCRdb's copy has only in-frame clones and leaves some out. This sample has about 100,000 clones, with 80% to 90% found just once. Sequencing used peripheral blood, obtained on day 0 of AZD1222 vaccination. These TCRs come from an adult in good health.

This chain's CDR3 is CASSQVKGGGRNEQFF. The CDR3 coding sequence is TGCGCCAGCAGCCAAGTAAAGGGGGGGGGCCGGAATGAGCAGTTCTTC. The gene calls are TRBV4-1 and TRBJ2-1, with D possibly being TRBD2 (7 bases). V shed 1 base and J shed 7 bases, with 17 bases lying between them. The germline gives CDR1 MGHRA, CDR2 YSYEKL. The CDR3 is made up of 16 amino acids.

The chain uses TRBV30 and TRBJ1-4; D perhaps matches TRBD1 (5 bases). Germline V gene data show CDR1 as GTSNPN and CDR2 as SVGIG (reference sequence). Trimming took off 3 bases at V and 5 bases at J, with 19 bases between the two ends. The CDR3 has 16 residues. CDR3 in amino acids: CAWSETAWQGNEKLFF. The DNA of the CDR3 is TGTGCCTGGAGCGAAACAGCGTGGCAGGGCAATGAAAAACTGTTTTTT. The variable domain in full, with the rest retrieved from reference TRBV30 and TRBJ1-4, is SQTIHQWPATLVQPVGSPLSLECTVEGTSNPNLYWYRQAAGRGLQLLFYSVGIGQISSEVPQNLSASRPQDRQFILSSKKLLLSDSGFYLCAWSETAWQGNEKLFFGSGTQLSVL.

The CDR3 DNA follows: TGTGCCAGCGGGGGACTGCGGAACACTGAAGCTTTCTTT. This gives the protein CASGGLRNTEAFF. The rearrangement joins TRBV7-9 to TRBJ1-1, with D perhaps TRBD1 (5 bases). The ends were cut back, 8 bases at V and 1 base at J, with 11 bases in the middle. In germline, CDR1 is SEHNR, CDR2 FQNEAQ (reference sequence). CDR3 length: 13 amino acids.

The chain combines TRBV30 with TRBJ1-1; D remains ambiguous. The germline CDR1 and CDR2 sequences are GTSNPN and SVGIG (reference sequence). V lost 3 bases, J lost 1 base, and 9 bases lay in between. The CDR3 contains 13 residues. The CDR3 loop reads CAWRATRNTEAFF. CDR3 sequence (DNA): TGTGCCTGGAGGGCAACAAGGAACACTGAAGCTTTCTTT.

The CDR3 region has the DNA TGTGCCATCAGTGCCCCTGGGTCAGATACGCAGTATTTT. This sequence encodes CAISAPGSDTQYF. The rearrangement uses TRBV10-3 and TRBJ2-3, with D uncertain. The V and J ends lost 4 bases and 4 bases respectively, with 9 bases between them. The CDR3 loop spans 13 amino acids. Germline lookup yields CDR1 ENHRY and CDR2 SYGVKD.

The chain carries TRBV5-1 and TRBJ1-4, with 7 bases identical to TRBD1. The trim removed 1 base at V and 3 bases at J, leaving 18 bases unmatched. CDR1 is SGHRS and CDR2 is YFSETQ in the germline V gene. CDR3 size: 20 residues. The CDR3 DNA is TGCGCCAGCAGCTTGATCCCCTGGACAGGACCCCCGGGGGCTAATGAAAAACTGTTTTTT. This gives the protein CASSLIPWTGPPGANEKLFF.

The V call is TRBV5-8, the J call TRBJ2-1, with 7 positions matching TRBD2. Trimming at V came to 4 bases and at J to 7 bases, leaving 11 bases not matched to a gene. This CDR3 contains 15 residues. Germline V CDR1 and CDR2: SGHTS, YDEGEE. CDR3 sequence: CASSTTSAAWNEQFF. For the CDR3, the DNA is TGTGCCAGCAGCACTACTAGCGCCGCCTGGAATGAGCAGTTCTTC.

The V and J genes are TRBV19 and TRBJ1-1, with 8 bases matching TRBD1. Unmatched junction bases numbered 1, after V lost 3 bases and J lost 1 base. CDR1 is LNHDA, CDR2 SQIVND, per germline (reference sequence). The CDR3 has 14 residues. In nucleotides, the CDR3 is TGTGCCAGTAGTATTGGACAGGGGAACACTGAAGCTTTCTTT. It encodes CASSIGQGNTEAFF.

This clone was found once. The CDR3 region has the DNA TGTGCCAGCTCAGCAGGGGGTGACGAGCAGTACTTC. It encodes CASSAGGDEQYF. The genes are TRBV18 and TRBJ2-7, with 7 bases that match TRBD1. With V trimmed by 5 bases and J by 5 bases, 3 bases remained unmatched. This CDR3 has 12 residues. Germline values: CDR1 KGHSH, CDR2 LQKENI. Filled out from reference TRBV18 and TRBJ2-7, the complete variable domain reads NAGVMQNPRHLVRRRGQEARLRCSPMKGHSHVYWYRQLPEEGLKFMVYLQKENIIDESGMPKERFSAEFPKEGPSILRIQQVVRGDSAAYFCASSAGGDEQYFGPGTRLTVT.

This sequence joins TRBV5-4 and TRBJ2-3; 9 nucleotides align to TRBD1. Per the germline V gene, CDR1 is SGHNT and CDR2 is YYREEE (reference sequence). Trimming at V came to 3 bases and at J to 1 base, leaving 9 bases not matched to a gene. CDR3 length equals 17 residues. CDR3 in amino acids: CASSSRGQGYGTDTQYF. CDR3 bases: TGTGCCAGCAGCTCACGGGGACAGGGATACGGCACAGATACGCAGTATTTT.

The genes are TRBV12-5 and TRBJ1-4, with D perhaps TRBD1 (5 bases). Trimming left V 6 bases short and J 8 bases short, with 10 bases between. This CDR3 contains 12 residues. The V gene's germline CDR1 is LGHNT and CDR2 FRNRAP. CDR3 in DNA: TGTGCTAGTGGAGAGACAGCCGAAAAACTGTTTTTT. Its protein product is CASGETAEKLFF.

The chain joins TRBV11-2 to TRBJ1-6; D remains unclear. This CDR3 contains 13 residues. In germline, CDR1 is SGHAT, CDR2 FQNNGV. With 5 bases removed from V and 13 bases from J, the gap between germline ends came to 15 bases. The CDR3 here is CASSRLGKLPLHF. The CDR3 nucleotides read TGTGCCAGCAGCCGCTTAGGGAAACTGCCCCTCCACTTT.

V is TRBV7-2 and J is TRBJ1-1; tentatively, D is TRBD1 (5 bases). The CDR3 is 14 residues long. V shed 3 bases and J shed 6 bases, with 14 bases lying between them. The V gene's germline CDR1 is SGHTA and CDR2 FQGNSA. CDR3 in amino acids: CASSFQGGGAEAFF. DNA for the CDR3: TGTGCCAGCAGCTTTCAGGGCGGAGGGGCTGAAGCTTTCTTT.

J is TRBJ1-3 and V is TRBV5-5; D gene ambiguous. The CDR3 is 15 amino acids. Germline values: CDR1 SGHKS, CDR2 YYEKEE (reference sequence). The V end lost 0 bases, the J end lost 1 base, and 8 bases lay between the germline ends. Here the CDR3 reads CASSLVGTSGNTIYF. In nucleotides, the CDR3 is TGTGCCAGCAGCTTGGTTGGAACATCTGGAAACACCATATATTTT.

The V and J genes are TRBV4-1 and TRBJ1-2; D uncertain. From germline, CDR1 is MGHRA and CDR2 YSYEKL. V dropped 2 bases and J dropped 7 bases, with 14 bases sitting between them. The CDR3 runs to 14 residues. The CDR3 nucleotides are TGCGCCAGCAGCCAAAGTACGGGGTCGAGTGGCTACACCTTC. Translating gives CASSQSTGSSGYTF.

This chain uses TRBV5-5 with TRBJ1-5; 9 bases line up with TRBD1. CDR3 length equals 15 residues. Germline lookup yields CDR1 SGHKS and CDR2 YYEKEE (reference sequence). V was pared by 4 bases and J by 4 bases, with 6 bases of the junction left unmatched. CDR3 sequence reads: CASSGMTGGNQPQHF. The DNA for the CDR3 is TGTGCCAGCAGCGGAATGACAGGGGGAAATCAGCCCCAGCATTTT.

This clone was counted only a few times. The V call is TRBV5-1, the J call TRBJ2-3, with a weak D call TRBD1 (5 bases). The V and J ends lost 7 bases and 4 bases respectively, with 19 bases between them. The CDR3 is made up of 15 amino acids. Germline V lookup: CDR1 SGHRS, CDR2 YFSETQ. CDR3 residues: CASHLSPGAPDTQYF. CDR3 sequence (DNA): TGCGCCAGCCACCTATCCCCTGGGGCCCCAGATACGCAGTATTTT.

The count of this clone is one. The J gene is TRBJ1-1, the V gene TRBV29-1, with a possible D match to TRBD1 (6 bases). With 1 base removed from V and 0 bases from J, the gap between germline ends came to 15 bases. The germline V gene has CDR1 SQVTM and CDR2 ANQGSEA. The CDR3 covers 16 residues. The CDR3 here is CSVEGLWTDLNTEAFF. CDR3 nucleotides: TGCAGCGTTGAAGGCCTGTGGACAGACTTGAACACTGAAGCTTTCTTT. The full variable domain, in which reference TRBV29-1 and TRBJ1-1 provide the parts outside the CDR3, is SAVISQKPSRDICQRGTSLTIQCQVDSQVTMMFWYRQQPGQSLTLIATANQGSEATYESGFVIDKFPISRPNLTFSTLTVSNMSPEDSSIYLCSVEGLWTDLNTEAFFGQGTRLTVV.

The rearrangement links TRBV12-2 to TRBJ2-2. TRBV12-2 is listed as a pseudogene. CDR3 size: 14 residues. The CDR3 here is CASRSRAVTGELFF. The CDR3 nucleotides read TGTGCAAGTCGCTCCCGGGCTGTCACCGGGGAGCTGTTTTTT.

The chain uses TRBV5-1 and TRBJ1-6, with TRBD1 matching over 7 bases. From germline, CDR1 is SGHRS and CDR2 YFSETQ. V shed 0 bases, J shed 7 bases, and the junction held 4 bases outside the gene matches. The CDR3 loop spans 15 amino acids. The CDR3 sequence: CASSLDGQANSPLHF. Here the CDR3 DNA reads TGCGCCAGCAGCTTGGACGGACAGGCCAATTCACCCCTCCACTTT.

CDR3 coding DNA: TGTGCCAGCCAACGGGGAGCCTCTGGAAACACCATATATTTT. Translating it yields CASQRGASGNTIYF. This chain joins TRBV6-5 and TRBJ1-3, with D unclear. Germline V gene data show CDR1 as MNHEY and CDR2 as SVGAGI. V was cut by 8 bases and J by 0 bases, with 11 bases left in between. The CDR3 runs to 14 residues.

This rearrangement joins TRBV27 to TRBJ2-5, with D maybe TRBD1 (6 bases). V was cut by 5 bases and J by 1 base, with 11 bases left in between. Looked up from germline, CDR1 is MNHEY and CDR2 is SMNVEV (reference sequence). CDR3 size: 14 residues. The CDR3 nucleotides read TGTGCCAGCAGTACCCTGGACAGCCAAGAGACCCAGTACTTC. Translation: CASSTLDSQETQYF.

The chain employs TRBV12-3 or TRBV12-4 and TRBJ2-5; weak D call: TRBD2 (5 bases). The V and J ends lost 3 bases and 5 bases respectively, with 7 bases between them. The CDR3 covers 12 residues. CDR3 sequence (DNA): TGTGCCAGCAGTTTTGGCGGGGAGACCCAGTACTTC. Translating it yields CASSFGGETQYF.

The gene calls are TRBV3-1 (or the pseudogene TRBV3-2) and TRBJ2-7; no clear D. CDR3 length: 11 residues. Per the germline V gene, CDR1 is LGHDT and CDR2 is YNNKEL (reference sequence). The V end lost 5 bases, the J end lost 3 bases, and 5 bases lay between the germline ends. Written as DNA, the CDR3 is TGTGCCAGCAGCTTTAACTACGAGCAGTACTTC. Its translation is CASSFNYEQYF.

V is TRBV4-1 and J is TRBJ2-2; 8 nucleotides align to TRBD1. Germline CDR1 and CDR2: MGHRA and YSYEKL. The CDR3 covers 16 residues. J was trimmed by 6 bases and V by 4 bases; bases with no gene match: 10. CDR3 DNA: TGCGCCAGCAGCCTAACCCCCCAGGGGGCCGCCGGGGAGCTGTTTTTT. This encodes CASSLTPQGAAGELFF.

This rearrangement joins TRBV11-2 to TRBJ2-7, with no clear D. This CDR3 has 12 amino acids. Trimming took off 10 bases at V and 2 bases at J, with 12 bases between the two ends. Germline CDR1 SGHAT, CDR2 FQNNGV. In DNA, the CDR3 is TGTGCCACAACGGACGGACCCTACGAGCAGTACTTC. Translation gives CATTDGPYEQYF.

V usage is TRBV11-2 and J usage is TRBJ2-1; D remains unclear. V dropped 4 bases and J dropped 6 bases, with 13 bases sitting between them. The CDR3 length is 14 residues. Germline CDR1 is SGHAT and CDR2 is FQNNGV. For the CDR3, the DNA is TGTGCCAGCAGCTCACCTTTGGCTAGCAATGAGCAGTTCTTC. It is translated as CASSSPLASNEQFF.

This chain links TRBV24-1 with TRBJ1-5; 12 bases align to TRBD1. The CDR3 is made up of 20 amino acids. V was clipped by 1 base and J by 0 bases; unmatched bases: 9. CDR1 is KGHDR and CDR2 is SFDVKD in the germline V gene. The CDR3 DNA follows: TGTGCCACCAGTGATTTCGGGACAGGGGGCCGCGGTGATAGCAATCAGCCCCAGCATTTT. This codes for CATSDFGTGGRGDSNQPQHF.

The genes are TRBV2 and TRBJ2-1, with TRBD2 identical over 9 bases. V shed 6 bases, J shed 9 bases, and the junction held 6 bases outside the gene matches. The CDR3 runs to 13 residues. From germline, CDR1 is SNHLY and CDR2 FYNNEI. The CDR3 reads CASRGSGRVEQFF. CDR3 nucleotides: TGTGCCAGCAGGGGTAGCGGGAGAGTTGAGCAGTTCTTC. The full variable domain, rest sourced from reference TRBV2 and TRBJ2-1, is EPEVTQTPSHQVTQMGQEVILRCVPISNHLYFYWYRQILGQKVEFLVSFYNNEISEKSEIFDDQFSVERPDGSNFTLKIRSTKLEDSAMYFCASRGSGRVEQFFGPGTRLTVL.

This chain connects TRBV30 to TRBJ1-5, with D possibly being TRBD1 (5 bases). Deletions cut 4 bases from V and 10 bases from J, with 20 bases between. CDR3 length equals 14 residues. CDR1 is GTSNPN, CDR2 SVGIG, per germline (reference sequence). The CDR3 loop reads CAWNRLGGGGPQHF. CDR3 in DNA: TGTGCCTGGAACCGCCTGGGGGGGGGAGGCCCCCAGCATTTT.

This clone was recorded a few times. The chain recombines TRBV6-1 with TRBJ2-2; D is unclear. The ends were cut back, 3 bases at V and 2 bases at J, with 7 bases in the middle. Germline V gives CDR1 MNHNS, CDR2 SASEGT. The CDR3 contains 14 residues. The CDR3 region has the DNA TGTGCCAGCAGTGACCCTACCAACACCGGGGAGCTGTTTTTT. As protein: CASSDPTNTGELFF.

This clone was observed once. This chain connects TRBV10-3 to TRBJ2-2; D remains unclear. V was pared by 8 bases and J by 7 bases, with 11 bases between. CDR1 is ENHRY, CDR2 SYGVKD, per germline. The CDR3 spans 12 residues. The CDR3 is CAIRPAGGELFF. For the CDR3, the DNA is TGTGCCATCCGTCCGGCAGGCGGGGAGCTGTTTTTT.